This T cell receptor (beta chain) was identified in a study of shared clonotypes between healthy human individuals. Study-level results: Among the subsets, naive ones generally showed larger estimated richness than memory ones.

About this clone: Its cognate antigen is unknown.

CDR1 SEHNR and CDR2 FQNEAQ come from the germline V gene (reference sequence). The CDR3 covers 18 residues. V lost 4 bases and J lost 0; bases outside the gene matches: 9. Caucasian adults living in Nashville, Tennessee, provided all samples. Only in-frame clones appear in the TCRdb table, and some are missing; sequencing was by immunoSEQ multiplex PCR. The repertoire consists of some 1.5 million clones, with approximately 98% occurring once and the leading ten covering roughly 0.4%. The sequence derives from a man between 25 and 39 years old in good health. V is TRBV7-9 and J is TRBJ1-5; 10 nucleotides match TRBD1. The source material was naive CD4+ T cells sorted from blood. The subset: CD45RA+ positively selected. The CDR3 protein is CASSWDRGWGNSNQPQHF. In nucleotides, the CDR3 is TGTGCCAGCAGCTGGGACAGGGGTTGGGGCAATAGCAATCAGCCCCAGCATTTT.